This is a list of T cell receptor beta chains from one sample in a study of OX40 agonist ivuxolimab in advanced cancers. The table came from immunoSEQ multiplex PCR; TCRdb's copy has only in-frame clones and leaves some out. Among 40,000 to 55,000 clones listed, 91% were seen once. The sequenced sample was CD4+ or CD8+ T cells sorted from blood, obtained in a trial of the OX40 agonist ivuxolimab. These receptors came from an adult with an advanced solid tumor such as melanoma, head and neck, liver or kidney cancer. CDR3s include the opening cysteine and the closing phenylalanine or tryptophan. A D gene is named only where the DNA matches it firmly. Only part of the rows carry a size: once, few, many, or a class if the clone is expanded.

V	D	J	size	CDR3	DNA
TRBV19	-	TRBJ1-1	-	CASSIVANTEAFF	TGTGCCAGTAGTATAGTAGCGAACACTGAAGCTTTCTTT
TRBV28	-	TRBJ2-5	-	CASSWGWGQETQYF	TGTGCCAGCAGTTGGGGTTGGGGGCAAGAGACCCAGTACTTC
TRBV9	-	TRBJ1-4	-	CASSGEGRANEKLFF	TGTGCCAGCAGCGGAGAGGGGAGGGCTAATGAAAAACTGTTTTTT
TRBV6-5	-	TRBJ2-3	-	CASSYSPGADTQYF	TGTGCCAGCAGTTACTCGCCGGGGGCAGATACGCAGTATTTT
TRBV2	-	TRBJ1-5	few	CASSGDNSNQPQHF	TGTGCCAGCAGTGGCGACAATAGCAATCAGCCCCAGCATTTT
TRBV7-8	TRBD2	TRBJ2-7	-	CASSSGLADNYEQYF	TGTGCCAGCAGCTCGGGACTAGCTGATAACTACGAGCAGTACTTC
TRBV28	TRBD1	TRBJ2-7	-	CASSFTGGAGEQYF	TGTGCCAGCAGCTTTACAGGGGGCGCGGGGGAGCAGTACTTC
TRBV14	-	TRBJ1-1	-	CASSQEWNTEAFF	TGTGCCAGCAGCCAAGAGTGGAACACTGAAGCTTTCTTT
TRBV4-3	-	TRBJ2-6	-	CASSPPFGSGANVLTF	TGCGCCAGCAGCCCACCCTTTGGCTCTGGGGCCAACGTCCTGACTTTC
TRBV2	-	TRBJ1-5	-	CASGRTVREPQHF	TGTGCCAGCGGGAGGACAGTCCGGGAGCCCCAGCATTTT
TRBV2	TRBD1	TRBJ2-7	-	CASSEEGTGGYAQYF	TGTGCCAGCAGTGAAGAGGGGACAGGGGGCTATGCGCAGTACTTC
TRBV18	TRBD1	TRBJ2-1	-	CASSITGTGVVDNEQFF	TGTGCCAGCTCAATAACCGGGACAGGGGTTGTGGACAATGAGCAGTTCTTC
TRBV9	-	TRBJ1-1	-	CASSVGGDTEAFF	TGTGCCAGCAGCGTAGGAGGGGACACTGAAGCTTTCTTT
TRBV5-4	-	TRBJ2-6	-	CASSLEGTGANVLTF	TGTGCCAGCAGCTTGGAGGGGACTGGGGCCAACGTCCTGACTTTC